This T cell receptor (beta chain) originates from a study of cytomegalovirus exposure and HLA in healthy donors. Details on this clone: Its antigen is not identified.

The CDR3 totals 12 residues. In germline, CDR1 is SGHAT, CDR2 FQNNGV. Trimming removed 3 bases at V and 5 bases at J, with 6 bases between. The study's findings and limits: Some TCR beta chains (more than 150 of them) were listed as cytomegalovirus-associated. Further analysis, carried out later, found HLA-associated TCR beta chains more clonally expanded than equally common other chains.

Both 60 Vbeta primers and 13 Jbeta primers went into the PCR. Profiled with immunoSEQ multiplex PCR; TCRdb holds only in-frame clones, not every one. The sample comprises 84,000 or so clones, roughly four fifths of which are singletons, and more than 3.5% rests with the top ten. What was sequenced was PBMCs. V gene TRBV11-2 combines with J gene TRBJ2-3; D is ambiguous. The receptor's source is a young man in good health and CMV-seronegative. CDR3 DNA: TGTGCCAGCAGCTTTCCCGGAGATACGCAGTATTTT. It yields the protein CASSFPGDTQYF.